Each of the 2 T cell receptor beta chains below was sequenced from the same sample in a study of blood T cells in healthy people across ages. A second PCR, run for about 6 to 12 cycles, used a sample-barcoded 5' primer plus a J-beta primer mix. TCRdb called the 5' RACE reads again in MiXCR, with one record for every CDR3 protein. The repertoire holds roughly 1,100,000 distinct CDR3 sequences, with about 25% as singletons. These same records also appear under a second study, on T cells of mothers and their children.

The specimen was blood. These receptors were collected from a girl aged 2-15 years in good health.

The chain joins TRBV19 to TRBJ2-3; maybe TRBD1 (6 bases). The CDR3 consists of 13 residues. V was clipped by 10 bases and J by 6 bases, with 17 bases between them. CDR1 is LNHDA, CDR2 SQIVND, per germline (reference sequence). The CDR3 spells CATQGTTMDTQYF. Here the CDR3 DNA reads TGTGCCACCCAAGGGACAACCATGGATACGCAGTATTTT. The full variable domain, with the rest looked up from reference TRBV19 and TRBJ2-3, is DGGITQSPKYLFRKEGQNVTLSCEQNLNHDAMYWYRQDPGQGLRLIYYSQIVNDFQKGDIAEGYSVSREKKESFPLTVTSAQKNPTAFYLCATQGTTMDTQYFGPGTRLTVL.

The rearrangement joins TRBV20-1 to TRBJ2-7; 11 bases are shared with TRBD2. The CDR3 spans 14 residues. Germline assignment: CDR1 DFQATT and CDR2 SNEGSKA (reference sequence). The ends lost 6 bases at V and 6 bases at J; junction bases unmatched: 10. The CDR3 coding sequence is TGCAGTGCCCAGCTCGAGGGGACTAGCGGCGAGCAGTACTTC. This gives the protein CSAQLEGTSGEQYF.